This T cell receptor beta chain appears in the sequencing data of a study of early T cells in non-severe SARS-CoV-2 infection. Study at large: The authors sequenced bulk RNA from unsorted whole blood, leaving chains unpaired.

Germline-derived CDR1 and CDR2 are MRHNA and SNTAGT. This CDR3 is built from 15 residues. The V end lost 2 bases, the J end lost 0 bases, and 9 bases lay between the germline ends. This clonotype was counted between two and nine times. This sequence may be a read error, since a much larger clone differs from it by one base. Unique molecular identifiers tagged individual cDNA molecules. TCRdb processed the 5' RACE reads anew with MiXCR; each CDR3 protein has one entry. Altogether 50,000 to 70,000 distinct CDR3 sequences are present, approximately 12% being singletons, with the ten largest covering around 4.6%.

The sample consisted of whole blood. The sequence was obtained from an adult who was a healthcare worker with PCR-confirmed SARS-CoV-2 infection or an uninfected control (not recorded which). This sequence joins TRBV6-4 and TRBJ2-3; maybe TRBD2 (7 bases). The CDR3 loop is CASSDGGASTDTQYF. CDR3 in DNA: TGTGCCAGCAGTGACGGGGGGGCTAGCACAGATACGCAGTATTTT.